Only a few counts were recorded for the clone carrying this TCR beta chain. Its antigen is unidentified. Via MiXCR, TCRdb re-called the 5' RACE reads, giving one row per CDR3 protein. The sample carries about 240,000 distinct CDR3 sequences, approximately 12% recorded once. This specimen belongs to a study of CD8 T cells in ankylosing spondylitis. Whole-study findings and limits: Previously reported in reactive arthritis synovial fluid and blood were some of the motif variants. Blood from ankylosing spondylitis patients appeared to carry a characteristic roughly eight-variant TCR beta motif. Researchers reportedly found disease-linked clones significantly enriched in matched ankylosing spondylitis synovial fluid. Disease-linked clones, CD8+, were relatively rare in peripheral blood.

Germline V gene lookup returns CDR1 MDHEN and CDR2 SYDVKM. Trimming left V 6 bases short and J 1 base short, with 15 bases between. The CDR3 is made up of 15 amino acids. The chain uses TRBV28 and TRBJ1-1; the D is unclear. This receptor was taken from a male donor with ankylosing spondylitis or in good health (not recorded which). The specimen sequenced was blood, either unsorted or a sorted T cell fraction (not recorded which). The CDR3 is CASRPLMNTNTEAFF. The CDR3 DNA follows: TGTGCCAGCAGACCCCTCATGAACACGAACACTGAAGCTTTCTTT.